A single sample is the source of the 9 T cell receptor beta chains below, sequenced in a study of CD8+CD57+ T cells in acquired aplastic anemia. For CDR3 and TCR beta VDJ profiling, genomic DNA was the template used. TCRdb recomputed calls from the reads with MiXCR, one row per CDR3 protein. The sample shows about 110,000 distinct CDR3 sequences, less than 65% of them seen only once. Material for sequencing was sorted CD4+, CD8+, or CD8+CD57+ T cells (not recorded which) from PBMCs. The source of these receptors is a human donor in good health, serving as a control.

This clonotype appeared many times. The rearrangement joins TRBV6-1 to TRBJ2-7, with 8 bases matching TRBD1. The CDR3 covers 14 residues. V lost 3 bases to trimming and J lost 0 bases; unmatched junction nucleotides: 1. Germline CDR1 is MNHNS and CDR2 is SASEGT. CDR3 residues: CASSEDRDSYEQYF. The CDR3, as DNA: TGTGCCAGCAGTGAGGACAGGGACTCCTACGAGCAGTACTTC.

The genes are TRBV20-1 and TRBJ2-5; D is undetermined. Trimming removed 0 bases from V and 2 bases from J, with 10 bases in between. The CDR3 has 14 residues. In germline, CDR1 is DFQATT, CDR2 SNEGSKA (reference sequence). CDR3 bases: TGCAGTGCTAGAGAAGTAGTGGCTCAAGAGACCCAGTACTTC. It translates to CSAREVVAQETQYF.

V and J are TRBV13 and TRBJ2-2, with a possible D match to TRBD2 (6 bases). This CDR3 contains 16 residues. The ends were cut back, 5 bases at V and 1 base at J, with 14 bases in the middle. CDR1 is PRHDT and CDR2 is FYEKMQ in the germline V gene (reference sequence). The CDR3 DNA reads TGTGCCAGCAGCCCGGGAGCGGGTTTGAACACCGGGGAGCTGTTTTTT. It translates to CASSPGAGLNTGELFF.

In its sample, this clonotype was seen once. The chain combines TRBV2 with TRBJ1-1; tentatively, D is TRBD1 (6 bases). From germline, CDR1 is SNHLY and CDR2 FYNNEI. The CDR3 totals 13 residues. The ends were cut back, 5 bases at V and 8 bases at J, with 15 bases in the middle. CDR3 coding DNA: TGTGCCAGCAGTCTTATGGGGGACAAAGAAGCTTTCTTT. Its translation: CASSLMGDKEAFF.

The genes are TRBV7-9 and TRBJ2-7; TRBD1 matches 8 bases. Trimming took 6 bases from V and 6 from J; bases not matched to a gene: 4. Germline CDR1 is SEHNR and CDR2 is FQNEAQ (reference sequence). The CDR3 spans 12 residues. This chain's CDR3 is CASSRTGGEQYF. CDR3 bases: TGTGCCAGCAGTCGAACAGGGGGCGAGCAGTACTTC.

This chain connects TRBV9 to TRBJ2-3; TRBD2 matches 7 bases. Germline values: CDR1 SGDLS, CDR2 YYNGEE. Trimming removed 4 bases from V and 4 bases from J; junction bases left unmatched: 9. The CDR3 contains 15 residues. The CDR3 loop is CASSLGGGRADTQYF. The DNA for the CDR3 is TGTGCCAGCAGCTTAGGTGGAGGGAGGGCAGATACGCAGTATTTT.

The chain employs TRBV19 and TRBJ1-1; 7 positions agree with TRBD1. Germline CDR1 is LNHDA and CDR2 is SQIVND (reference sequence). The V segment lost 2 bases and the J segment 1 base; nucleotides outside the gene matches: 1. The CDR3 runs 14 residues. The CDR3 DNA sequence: TGTGCCAGTAGTATACAGGGGGGGAACACTGAAGCTTTCTTT. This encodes CASSIQGGNTEAFF.

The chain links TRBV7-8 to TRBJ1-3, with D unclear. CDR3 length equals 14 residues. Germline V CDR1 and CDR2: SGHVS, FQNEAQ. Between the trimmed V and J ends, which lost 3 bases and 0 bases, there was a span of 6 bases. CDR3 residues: CASSLDYSGNTIYF. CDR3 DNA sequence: TGTGCCAGCAGCTTGGACTACTCTGGAAACACCATATATTTT. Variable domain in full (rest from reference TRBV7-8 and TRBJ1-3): GAGVSQSPRYKVAKRGQDVALRCDPISGHVSLFWYQQALGQGPEFLTYFQNEAQLDKSGLPSDRFFAERPEGSVSTLKIQRTQQEDSAVYLCASSLDYSGNTIYFGEGSWLTVV.

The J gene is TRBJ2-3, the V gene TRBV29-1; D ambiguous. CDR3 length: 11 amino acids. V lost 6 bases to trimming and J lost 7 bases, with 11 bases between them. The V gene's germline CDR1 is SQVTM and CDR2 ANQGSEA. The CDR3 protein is CSVDRTNTQYF. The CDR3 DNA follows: TGCAGCGTGGATAGGACGAATACGCAGTATTTT.